This T cell receptor beta chain emerged from a study of long-term antiretroviral therapy in people with HIV. V shed 3 bases and J shed 1 base, with 16 bases lying between them. Per germline, CDR1 SEHNR and CDR2 FQNEAQ (reference sequence). The CDR3 loop spans 16 amino acids. immunoSEQ v3.0 was run at survey level. The repertoire was sequenced with immunoSEQ multiplex PCR; TCRdb's copy has only in-frame clones and lacks some. Here the sample spans about 14,000 clones, around 90% being singletons. The chain employs TRBV7-9 and TRBJ2-7, with D maybe TRBD1 (7 bases). The sample consisted of unsorted PBMCs, taken 6.2 years after starting antiretroviral therapy. The sequence came from a man between 35 and 55 years old with HIV. In DNA form, the CDR3 reads TGTGCCAGCAGCTTGGGGGGACAGCTCTTTTCCTACGAGCAGTACTTC. Its protein product is CASSLGGQLFSYEQYF. The full variable domain, its missing parts supplied by reference TRBV7-9 and TRBJ2-7, is DTGVSQNPRHKITKRGQNVTFRCDPISEHNRLYWYRQTLGQGPEFLTYFQNEAQLEKSRLLSDRFSAERPKGSFSTLEIQRTEQGDSAMYLCASSLGGQLFSYEQYFGPGTRLTVT.